The clone carrying this T cell receptor (beta chain) was seen many times. V dropped 3 bases and J dropped 0 bases, with 2 bases sitting between them. Germline assignment: CDR1 MGHDK and CDR2 SYGVNS. The CDR3 runs to 12 residues. This record comes from a study of low-dose radiotherapy and immunotherapy resistance in tumors. Primers targeting TRAV and TRBV primed first-strand cDNA, covering alpha and beta chains. The PCR that amplified TCRs ran for roughly 20 cycles, relying on a constant-region primer and a V-primer adapter. TCRdb recomputed calls from the reads with MiXCR, one row per CDR3 protein. The sample holds roughly 95,000 distinct CDR3 sequences, 20% to 25% seen once. Stated time point: after trial treatment. Treatment reported: LDRT plus nivolumab, ipilimumab, low-dose cyclophosphamide and aspirin (RACIN trial). Each eligible patient had an advanced solid tumor, and these tumors lacked tumor-infiltrating lymphocytes.

Sequenced here: PBMCs, sampled after low-dose radiotherapy plus immunotherapy. The receptor was derived from a female donor with ovarian cancer. The chain uses TRBV25-1 and TRBJ1-1; D ambiguous. The CDR3 nucleotides read TGTGCCAGCAGTGATGTGAACACTGAAGCTTTCTTT. Translation: CASSDVNTEAFF. The full variable domain, rest sourced from reference TRBV25-1 and TRBJ1-1, is EADIYQTPRYLVIGTGKKITLECSQTMGHDKMYWYQQDPGMELHLIHYSYGVNSTEKGDLSSESTVSRIRTEHFPLTLESARPSHTSQYLCASSDVNTEAFFGQGTRLTVV.